A single sample is the source of the 23 T cell receptor beta chains below, sequenced in a study of CD8+CD57+ T cells in acquired aplastic anemia. Profiling of TCR beta VDJ combinations and CDR3 sequences used genomic DNA as template. MiXCR, run by TCRdb on the reads, gives a single entry per CDR3 protein. The sample lists about 100,000 distinct CDR3 sequences, around 49% occurring once. Source material: sorted CD4+, CD8+, or CD8+CD57+ T cells (not recorded which) from PBMCs. These receptors originate from a human donor in good health, serving as a control.

This clonotype was observed many times. CDR3 DNA sequence: TGTGCCAGCAGCTCACCGGGACAGGGGATCTACGAGCAGTACTTC. Translating it yields CASSSPGQGIYEQYF. V is TRBV9 and J is TRBJ2-7; TRBD1 aligns across 10 bases. V shed 4 bases and J 3 bases; nucleotides not matched to a gene: 7. The CDR3 loop spans 15 amino acids. Per the germline V gene, CDR1 is SGDLS and CDR2 is YYNGEE.

There are many counts of this clonotype. The V gene is TRBV5-1, the J gene TRBJ1-1; a possible D gene is TRBD1 (6 bases). The CDR3 is 15 amino acids. CDR1 is SGHRS and CDR2 is YFSETQ in the germline V gene. V shed 4 bases and J shed 0 bases, with 13 bases lying between them. The CDR3 spells CASSSIQGMNTEAFF. The CDR3 nucleotides are TGCGCCAGCAGCAGCATACAGGGAATGAACACTGAAGCTTTCTTT.

V and J are TRBV25-1 and TRBJ1-5; 7 nucleotides agree with TRBD1. CDR3 length: 15 amino acids. V was clipped by 4 bases and J by 14 bases; unmatched bases: 17. Germline lookup yields CDR1 MGHDK and CDR2 SYGVNS. CDR3 residues: CASSGGGRGIKNEHF. The CDR3 nucleotides read TGTGCCAGCAGTGGGGGGGGCAGGGGGATCAAAAACGAGCATTTT.

The V and J genes are TRBV24-1 and TRBJ1-1; D possibly corresponds to TRBD1 (5 bases). Trimming cost V 5 bases and J 4 bases, with 16 bases left between them. The CDR3 contains 15 residues. CDR1 is KGHDR, CDR2 SFDVKD, per germline. The CDR3 nucleotides read TGTGCCACCAGTGCGTCAGGGACGGGAAGCACTGAAGCTTTCTTT. This encodes CATSASGTGSTEAFF.

This clonotype was counted many times. The chain joins TRBV9 to TRBJ2-7, with 8 bases that match TRBD2. CDR3 size: 15 residues. Trimming took 2 bases from V and 0 from J; bases not matched to a gene: 4. Germline CDR1 and CDR2: SGDLS and YYNGEE. The CDR3 is CASSVSGGGSYEQYF. CDR3 DNA sequence: TGTGCCAGCAGCGTCTCGGGGGGGGGCTCCTACGAGCAGTACTTC.

This clonotype was seen a handful of times. The V call is TRBV24-1, the J call TRBJ2-7; D remains ambiguous. The CDR3 runs to 11 residues. CDR1 is KGHDR, CDR2 SFDVKD, per germline. V was shortened by 2 bases and J by 6 bases, with 4 bases between the two germline ends. The CDR3 loop reads CATSDSTEQYF. The CDR3 DNA follows: TGTGCCACCAGTGATTCGACCGAGCAGTACTTC.

This clonotype was seen repeatedly, ten times or more. The gene calls are TRBV5-5 and TRBJ2-7; D uncertain. CDR1 is SGHKS and CDR2 is YYEKEE in the germline V gene (reference sequence). The CDR3 consists of 12 residues. V shed 2 bases and J shed 3 bases, with 6 bases lying between them. The CDR3 nucleotides read TGTGCCAGCAGCTTTAATAACTACGAGCAGTACTTC. It encodes CASSFNNYEQYF.

V and J are TRBV19 and TRBJ2-3; TRBD1 matches 7 bases. Germline CDR1 reads LNHDA; CDR2 reads SQIVND (reference sequence). The CDR3 extends over 12 amino acids. V trimming: 10 bases; J trimming: 6 bases; junction bases outside the gene matches: 7. Here the CDR3 DNA reads TGTGCCACTACAGGGGAAGTGGATACGCAGTATTTT. Encoded protein: CATTGEVDTQYF.

The table lists this clonotype with many counts. The chain carries TRBV12-3 or TRBV12-4 and TRBJ2-1, with 13 bases matching TRBD2. The CDR3 runs 12 residues. J was trimmed by 11 bases and V by 6 bases; bases with no gene match: 1. The CDR3 region has the DNA TGTGCCAGCAGGGGACTAGCGGGGAAGCAGTTCTTC. Amino acid sequence: CASRGLAGKQFF.

The table lists this clonotype with many counts. The chain links TRBV29-1 to TRBJ2-2; 7 bases line up with TRBD1. V shed 7 bases and J 2 bases; nucleotides not matched to a gene: 4. The germline V gene encodes CDR1 SQVTM and CDR2 ANQGSEA. The CDR3 has 13 amino acids. CDR3 sequence (DNA): TGCAGCGCGGGACAGAGTAACACCGGGGAGCTGTTTTTT. It is translated as CSAGQSNTGELFF.

The V call is TRBV19, the J call TRBJ2-1; a possible D gene is TRBD2 (6 bases). V lost 4 bases and J lost 4, with 8 bases in between. The CDR3 runs 13 residues. Germline V lookup: CDR1 LNHDA, CDR2 SQIVND (reference sequence). In nucleotides, the CDR3 is TGTGCCAGTAGTACCCTAGCGTACAATGAGCAGTTCTTC. Translating it yields CASSTLAYNEQFF.

The CDR3 here is CASSQSGGTYEQYF. Written as DNA, the CDR3 is TGCGCCAGCAGCCAGAGCGGGGGCACCTACGAGCAGTACTTC. The rearrangement uses TRBV4-1 and TRBJ2-7, with TRBD2 matching 8 bases. This CDR3 spans 14 amino acids. V lost 3 bases and J lost 2; bases outside the gene matches: 3. Germline CDR1 is MGHRA and CDR2 is YSYEKL.

A word on this clonotype: An end of the junction does not agree with germline; a read error may underlie this. In nucleotides, the CDR3 is TGTGCCAGCAAGGACAGGTCCACCGGGGGGCTGTTTTTT. It encodes CASKDRSTGGLFF. This chain connects TRBV7-8 to TRBJ2-2; possibly TRBD1 for D (7 bases). The CDR3 totals 13 residues. Per the germline V gene, CDR1 is SGHVS and CDR2 is FQNEAQ.

Many counts were recorded for this clonotype. The J gene is TRBJ1-1, the V gene TRBV10-3; D possibly corresponds to TRBD1 (6 bases). This CDR3 is built from 16 residues. Per the germline V gene, CDR1 is ENHRY and CDR2 is SYGVKD. V was cut by 3 bases and J by 8 bases, with 22 bases left in between. The CDR3 is CAISETGHDVSPEAFF. The DNA of the CDR3 is TGTGCCATCAGTGAAACAGGGCATGATGTCTCCCCCGAAGCTTTCTTT.

The J gene is TRBJ2-3, the V gene TRBV7-2; possible D gene TRBD1, 6 bases. V lost 0 bases, J lost 10 bases, and 20 bases lay in between. The CDR3 spans 16 residues. CDR1 is SGHTA and CDR2 is FQGNSA in the germline V gene. CDR3 sequence: CASSLAQGTIPNAQYF. The CDR3 coding sequence is TGTGCCAGCAGCTTAGCCCAGGGGACGATCCCCAATGCGCAGTATTTT.

This clonotype was found many times. The rearrangement uses TRBV7-9 and TRBJ1-2; D is unclear. V lost 2 bases to trimming and J lost 6 bases, with 1 base between them. The CDR3 contains 10 residues. From germline, CDR1 is SEHNR and CDR2 FQNEAQ (reference sequence). The CDR3 sequence: CASSLHGYTF. The DNA for the CDR3 is TGTGCCAGCAGCTTACATGGCTACACCTTC. Full variable domain (outside the CDR3, taken from reference TRBV7-9 and TRBJ1-2): DTGVSQNPRHKITKRGQNVTFRCDPISEHNRLYWYRQTLGQGPEFLTYFQNEAQLEKSRLLSDRFSAERPKGSFSTLEIQRTEQGDSAMYLCASSLHGYTFGSGTRLTVV.

The rearrangement links TRBV19 to TRBJ1-2, with a possible D match to TRBD1 (5 bases). The V gene lost 10 bases and the J gene lost 4 bases, with 10 bases spanning the gap. The CDR3 consists of 11 residues. Germline CDR1 is LNHDA and CDR2 is SQIVND (reference sequence). CDR3 sequence (DNA): TGTGCCACTCGACAGCTCTATGGCTACACCTTC. It translates to CATRQLYGYTF.

In this sample, this clonotype turned up many times. The chain recombines TRBV19 with TRBJ2-1; D may be TRBD1 or TRBD2 (5 bases each). The germline V and J ends were trimmed by 9 bases and 0 bases, with 18 bases remaining between them. The CDR3 totals 16 residues. Germline V gene data show CDR1 as LNHDA and CDR2 as SQIVND (reference sequence). Written as DNA, the CDR3 is TGTGCCAGCAGGGACGTAGACGGCCTCTCCTACAATGAGCAGTTCTTC. Translation: CASRDVDGLSYNEQFF.

The CDR3 sequence is CSARAEGLAYTVQETQYF. Here the CDR3 DNA reads TGCAGTGCTAGGGCGGAAGGACTAGCGTATACTGTCCAAGAGACCCAGTACTTC. The chain employs TRBV20-1 and TRBJ2-5, with 9 bases identical to TRBD2. The CDR3 runs 18 residues. Unmatched junction bases numbered 15, after V lost 3 bases and J lost 1 base. Germline CDR1 is DFQATT and CDR2 is SNEGSKA (reference sequence).

V and J are TRBV10-3 and TRBJ1-2; D is perhaps TRBD1 (6 bases). V gave up 10 bases and J gave up 5 bases, with 14 bases separating them. The CDR3 length is 12 residues. Germline values: CDR1 ENHRY, CDR2 SYGVKD. The CDR3 DNA is TGTGCCACGGTACAGGGTAGATATGGCTACACCTTC. Protein sequence: CATVQGRYGYTF.

This clonotype was seen a handful of times. A much more abundant neighbour one base away suggests this may be a read error. V gene TRBV11-1 combines with J gene TRBJ2-1; TRBD2 is a possible D gene (7 bases). This CDR3 contains 14 residues. CDR1 is SGHAT, CDR2 FQDESV, per germline (reference sequence). V lost 11 bases, J lost 1 base, and 15 bases lay in between. The CDR3 spells CALGGADSYNEQFF. CDR3 in DNA: TGTGCCTTAGGGGGGGCAGATTCCTACAATGAGCAGTTCTTC.

This clonotype has a count of ten or more. The genes are TRBV5-1 and TRBJ2-7; perhaps TRBD1 as D (6 bases). The CDR3 covers 14 residues. Germline lookup yields CDR1 SGHRS and CDR2 YFSETQ. The V end was cut by 3 bases, the J end by 0 bases, with 10 bases between. This CDR3 reads CASSYTGSSYEQYF. CDR3 coding DNA: TGCGCCAGCAGCTACACAGGGAGCTCCTACGAGCAGTACTTC.

The chain joins TRBV20-1 to TRBJ2-5, with 12 bases aligning to TRBD2. Germline V gene data show CDR1 as DFQATT and CDR2 as SNEGSKA (reference sequence). This CDR3 spans 14 amino acids. The CDR3 DNA sequence: TGCAGGGATTCTAGCGGGGGGGCCCAAGAGACCCAGTACTTC. Protein sequence: CRDSSGGAQETQYF.